The rows below give T cell receptor beta chains drawn from one sample of a study of blood T cells in healthy people across ages. TCRdb reanalysed the 5' RACE reads using MiXCR and keeps one entry per CDR3 protein. This sample carries some 750,000 distinct CDR3 sequences, around a fifth of them seen once, and the ten largest clones take about 20%. What was sequenced was blood. The receptors here all came from a man between 65 and 79 years old in good health. The CDR3 runs from the conserved cysteine through the conserved F or W. Fields, in order: D gene, V gene, clone size, J gene, CDR3 length, CDR3 protein, CDR3 DNA. The D gene is left open where the match is weak. A clone size is listed for some rows: how often the clone was seen (once, few, many), or a class if it is expanded.

d_call: -; v_call: TRBV4-1; clone_size: -; j_call: TRBJ2-1; cdr3_length: 14; cdr3_aa: CASSQDWVYNEQFF; cdr3_nt: TGCGCCAGCAGCCAAGATTGGGTTTACAATGAGCAGTTCTTC
d_call: TRBD1; v_call: TRBV6-6; clone_size: -; j_call: TRBJ1-3; cdr3_length: 14; cdr3_aa: CAGSYRTGTNTIYF; cdr3_nt: TGTGCCGGCAGTTACCGGACAGGGACGAACACCATATATTTT
d_call: TRBD1; v_call: TRBV5-1; clone_size: few; j_call: TRBJ2-3; cdr3_length: 15; cdr3_aa: CASRSDRATTDTQYF; cdr3_nt: TGCGCCAGCAGATCCGACAGGGCTACCACAGATACGCAGTATTTT
d_call: -; v_call: TRBV20-1; clone_size: few; j_call: TRBJ1-5; cdr3_length: 12; cdr3_aa: CSAGPVNQPQHF; cdr3_nt: TGCAGTGCTGGACCAGTGAATCAGCCCCAGCATTTT
d_call: TRBD1; v_call: TRBV27; clone_size: -; j_call: TRBJ2-7; cdr3_length: 14; cdr3_aa: CASSILGQSYEQYF; cdr3_nt: TGTGCCAGCAGTATCTTGGGACAGTCCTACGAGCAGTACTTC
d_call: -; v_call: TRBV7-7; clone_size: -; j_call: TRBJ1-1; cdr3_length: 12; cdr3_aa: CASSHFGGEAFF; cdr3_nt: TGTGCCAGCAGCCATTTTGGGGGTGAAGCTTTCTTT
d_call: TRBD2; v_call: TRBV11-2; clone_size: many; j_call: TRBJ2-1; cdr3_length: 14; cdr3_aa: CASSFGLGDNEQFF; cdr3_nt: TGTGCCAGCAGCTTCGGACTAGGCGACAATGAGCAGTTCTTC
d_call: -; v_call: TRBV14; clone_size: few; j_call: TRBJ1-4; cdr3_length: 14; cdr3_aa: CASSLTVLGEKLFF; cdr3_nt: TGTGCCAGCAGCCTGACGGTATTGGGGGAAAAACTGTTTTTT
d_call: TRBD1; v_call: TRBV18; clone_size: -; j_call: TRBJ2-3; cdr3_length: 17; cdr3_aa: CASSPPIWDRDPDTQYF; cdr3_nt: TGTGCCAGCTCACCACCGATATGGGACAGGGATCCAGATACGCAGTATTTT
d_call: -; v_call: TRBV18; clone_size: -; j_call: TRBJ1-1; cdr3_length: 16; cdr3_aa: CASSLRTGELNTEAFF; cdr3_nt: TGTGCCAGCTCACTAAGAACAGGAGAATTGAACACTGAAGCTTTCTTT
d_call: -; v_call: TRBV18; clone_size: -; j_call: TRBJ1-1; cdr3_length: 17; cdr3_aa: CASSPRARVNRNTEAFF; cdr3_nt: TGTGCCAGCTCACCCAGGGCCAGGGTTAATAGGAACACTGAAGCTTTCTTT
d_call: -; v_call: TRBV7-9; clone_size: many; j_call: TRBJ2-5; cdr3_length: 14; cdr3_aa: CASSLAVGQETQYF; cdr3_nt: TGTGCCAGCAGCTTAGCGGTGGGACAAGAGACCCAGTACTTC
d_call: -; v_call: TRBV5-4; clone_size: few; j_call: TRBJ2-7; cdr3_length: 13; cdr3_aa: CASSIGTTYEQYF; cdr3_nt: TGTGCCAGCAGCATCGGGACCACCTACGAGCAGTACTTC
d_call: -; v_call: TRBV12-3/TRBV12-4; clone_size: many; j_call: TRBJ1-4; cdr3_length: 13; cdr3_aa: CASSDSFSEKLFF; cdr3_nt: TGTGCCAGCAGTGACTCATTCAGTGAAAAACTGTTTTTT
d_call: -; v_call: TRBV12-3/TRBV12-4; clone_size: -; j_call: TRBJ1-2; cdr3_length: 15; cdr3_aa: CASSWGALSGYGYTF; cdr3_nt: TGTGCCAGCAGCTGGGGGGCCCTTTCTGGCTATGGCTACACCTTC
d_call: -; v_call: TRBV5-1; clone_size: few; j_call: TRBJ1-4; cdr3_length: 15; cdr3_aa: CASSLGYSVQEKLFF; cdr3_nt: TGCGCCAGCAGCTTGGGATATTCTGTGCAGGAAAAACTGTTTTTT
d_call: TRBD1; v_call: TRBV5-1; clone_size: -; j_call: TRBJ1-1; cdr3_length: 15; cdr3_aa: CASSSETGVNTEAFF; cdr3_nt: TGCGCCAGCAGCTCGGAGACAGGGGTGAACACTGAAGCTTTCTTT
d_call: -; v_call: TRBV7-2; clone_size: -; j_call: TRBJ1-2; cdr3_length: 17; cdr3_aa: CASSLGRGGRGNYGYTF; cdr3_nt: TGTGCCAGCAGCTTAGGGAGGGGGGGGCGCGGTAACTATGGCTACACCTTC
d_call: TRBD1; v_call: TRBV11-2; clone_size: few; j_call: TRBJ1-2; cdr3_length: 17; cdr3_aa: CASSLDSQGAFGYGYTF; cdr3_nt: TGTGCCAGCAGCTTAGATAGCCAGGGGGCTTTCGGCTATGGCTACACCTTC
d_call: -; v_call: TRBV5-1; clone_size: few; j_call: TRBJ1-4; cdr3_length: 12; cdr3_aa: CASSLPDEKLFF; cdr3_nt: TGCGCCAGCAGCTTGCCGGATGAAAAACTGTTTTTT
d_call: -; v_call: TRBV7-6; clone_size: many; j_call: TRBJ2-5; cdr3_length: 14; cdr3_aa: CASSLAGTQETQYF; cdr3_nt: TGTGCCAGCAGCTTGGCAGGGACCCAAGAGACCCAGTACTTC
d_call: TRBD2; v_call: TRBV2; clone_size: few; j_call: TRBJ2-3; cdr3_length: 15; cdr3_aa: CARGSGTTSTDTQYF; cdr3_nt: TGTGCCAGAGGATCCGGGACTACCAGCACAGATACGCAGTATTTT
d_call: -; v_call: TRBV28; clone_size: -; j_call: TRBJ2-3; cdr3_length: 15; cdr3_aa: CASSGPGFSTDTQYF; cdr3_nt: TGTGCCAGCAGTGGTCCGGGATTCAGCACAGATACGCAGTATTTT
d_call: -; v_call: TRBV29-1; clone_size: -; j_call: TRBJ1-1; cdr3_length: 15; cdr3_aa: CSVHTGIGGGTEAFF; cdr3_nt: TGCAGCGTCCATACCGGGATAGGGGGGGGAACTGAAGCTTTCTTT
d_call: -; v_call: TRBV7-2; clone_size: many; j_call: TRBJ1-1; cdr3_length: 11; cdr3_aa: CASSPPPEAFF; cdr3_nt: TGTGCCAGCAGCCCCCCCCCTGAAGCTTTCTTT
d_call: TRBD1; v_call: TRBV5-1; clone_size: -; j_call: TRBJ2-5; cdr3_length: 14; cdr3_aa: CASSAGQGLETQYF; cdr3_nt: TGCGCCAGCAGCGCTGGACAGGGATTGGAGACCCAGTACTTC
d_call: -; v_call: TRBV15; clone_size: -; j_call: TRBJ1-4; cdr3_length: 15; cdr3_aa: CATSKSGMPNEKLFF; cdr3_nt: TGTGCCACCTCCAAGAGTGGGATGCCTAATGAAAAACTGTTTTTT
d_call: TRBD2; v_call: TRBV10-3; clone_size: few; j_call: TRBJ2-1; cdr3_length: 12; cdr3_aa: CAIRGLDDEQFF; cdr3_nt: TGTGCCATCAGAGGACTAGACGATGAGCAGTTCTTC
d_call: -; v_call: TRBV3-1; clone_size: few; j_call: TRBJ2-3; cdr3_length: 15; cdr3_aa: CASSQWQGSSDTQYF; cdr3_nt: TGTGCCAGCAGCCAGTGGCAGGGGTCATCGGATACGCAGTATTTT
d_call: -; v_call: TRBV7-9; clone_size: -; j_call: TRBJ2-1; cdr3_length: 14; cdr3_aa: CASSLELAGDEQFF; cdr3_nt: TGTGCCAGCAGCTTAGAACTAGCTGGGGATGAGCAGTTCTTC
d_call: -; v_call: TRBV20-1; clone_size: many; j_call: TRBJ1-1; cdr3_length: 13; cdr3_aa: CSASSGVNTEAFF; cdr3_nt: TGCAGTGCTAGCTCGGGGGTAAACACTGAAGCTTTCTTT
d_call: TRBD2; v_call: TRBV5-1; clone_size: few; j_call: TRBJ2-1; cdr3_length: 15; cdr3_aa: CASSFPSGGSDEQFF; cdr3_nt: TGCGCCAGCAGCTTCCCTAGCGGGGGGTCGGATGAGCAGTTCTTC
d_call: -; v_call: TRBV15; clone_size: -; j_call: TRBJ1-1; cdr3_length: 11; cdr3_aa: CATSRDTEAFF; cdr3_nt: TGTGCCACCAGCAGGGACACTGAAGCTTTCTTT
d_call: -; v_call: TRBV12-3/TRBV12-4; clone_size: -; j_call: TRBJ2-1; cdr3_length: 15; cdr3_aa: CASNYWRGAHNEQFF; cdr3_nt: TGTGCCAGCAACTACTGGAGGGGGGCACACAATGAGCAGTTCTTC
d_call: TRBD2; v_call: TRBV9; clone_size: -; j_call: TRBJ2-5; cdr3_length: 13; cdr3_aa: CASSAESGLVVFF; cdr3_nt: TGTGCCAGCAGCGCAGAATCGGGACTAGTGGTGTTCTTC
d_call: -; v_call: TRBV6-2/TRBV6-3; clone_size: few; j_call: TRBJ2-1; cdr3_length: 13; cdr3_aa: CASSETTYNEQFF; cdr3_nt: TGTGCCAGCAGCGAGACAACCTACAATGAGCAGTTCTTC
d_call: -; v_call: TRBV21-1; clone_size: -; j_call: TRBJ2-1; cdr3_length: 12; cdr3_aa: CASSNRTSGQFF; cdr3_nt: TGTGCCAGCAGCAACAGGACTAGCGGGCAGTTCTTC
d_call: -; v_call: TRBV27; clone_size: few; j_call: TRBJ2-7; cdr3_length: 14; cdr3_aa: CASSSLAGIGEQYF; cdr3_nt: TGTGCCAGCAGTTCGCTGGCAGGGATAGGGGAGCAGTACTTC
d_call: -; v_call: TRBV20-1; clone_size: many; j_call: TRBJ2-5; cdr3_length: 13; cdr3_aa: CSAPGRLGETQYF; cdr3_nt: TGCAGTGCTCCTGGCCGCCTTGGGGAGACCCAGTACTTC
d_call: -; v_call: TRBV4-3; clone_size: -; j_call: TRBJ2-2; cdr3_length: 12; cdr3_aa: CASSRETGELFF; cdr3_nt: TGCGCCAGCAGCAGAGAGACCGGGGAGCTGTTTTTT
d_call: -; v_call: TRBV4-1; clone_size: few; j_call: TRBJ1-4; cdr3_length: 14; cdr3_aa: CASSQDATNEKLFF; cdr3_nt: TGCGCCAGCAGCCAAGATGCAACTAATGAAAAACTGTTTTTT
d_call: -; v_call: TRBV12-3/TRBV12-4; clone_size: few; j_call: TRBJ2-6; cdr3_length: 13; cdr3_aa: CASSFVRANVLTF; cdr3_nt: TGTGCCAGCAGTTTCGTAAGGGCCAACGTCCTGACTTTC